This T cell receptor (beta chain) derives from a study of response to subunit inactivated influenza vaccine. This clonotype showed up just a few times. TCRdb independently ran MiXCR on the RT-PCR reads; one entry per CDR3 protein. The top ten clones hold approximately 3% of a sample with about 540,000 distinct CDR3 sequences, under 30% of them seen once. J was trimmed by 1 base and V by 2 bases; bases with no gene match: 4. The CDR3 totals 15 residues. This same sample was also taken into another study, of T cells expressing NK-cell markers. That publication notes: Synthesis of TCR beta cDNA relied on 5'RACE template switching carrying UMIs.

The source of this sequence is a man in his fifties who received an inactivated influenza vaccine. The source material was CD4+ T cells sorted from PBMCs, sampled about 12 days after vaccination. The gene calls are TRBV12-3 or TRBV12-4 and TRBJ1-1, with 7 bases identical to TRBD1. As DNA, the CDR3 is TGTGCCAGCAGTTTATTCCAGGGGGGGAACACTGAAGCTTTCTTT. The encoded protein is CASSLFQGGNTEAFF.